The source of this T cell receptor beta chain is a study of T cells in localized non-small cell lung cancer. This clone was found a few times. Its antigen is unidentified. Germline values: CDR1 MNHGY, CDR2 SAAAGT. CDR3 length equals 14 residues. V was pared by 6 bases and J by 6 bases, with 6 bases of the junction left unmatched. Study-level points and caveats: Highest T cell clonality was seen in uninvolved adjacent lung, surpassing that measured in tumor.

The table came from immunoSEQ multiplex PCR; TCRdb's copy has only in-frame clones and leaves some out. Counted here are approximately 1,000 clones, about 35% occurring once; the ten biggest clones make up approximately 19%. The rearrangement joins TRBV6-8 to TRBJ1-5; TRBD1 aligns across 9 bases. The TCR originated in a male donor at least 60 years old with stage I lung adenocarcinoma. This sample comprised normal lung tissue next to the tumor, obtained before any cancer treatment. The chain's CDR3 is CASSSGTGIQPQHF. As DNA, the CDR3 is TGTGCCAGCAGCTCCGGGACAGGGATTCAGCCCCAGCATTTT.